These 22 T cell receptor beta chains were all obtained from the same sample, sequenced in a study of blood T cells in healthy people across ages (dated by TCRdb to between 2014 and 2017). The library was generated by 5' RACE. Sequencing relied on an Illumina HiSeq 2500. A second PCR of about 7 to 12 cycles was run with a J-beta primer mix and a sample-barcoded 5' primer. TCRdb's own reprocessing of the public reads used fastp at Q25 and MiXCR and kept productive beta chains. One record per CDR3 amino acid sequence lists the most common genes and DNA. The sample table records 1.5 million to 2 million distinct CDR3 sequences; approximately 32% of these occur just once. The ten largest clones represent approximately 10% of the sample. Sample: blood. The receptors were sampled from a woman in her twenties or thirties in good health.

As regards this clonotype: Germline and junction disagree at one end, which may indicate a read error. V is TRBV16 and J is TRBJ1-2, with 8 bases identical to TRBD1. The germline CDR1 and CDR2 sequences are KGHSY and FQNENV. The CDR3 runs 14 residues. The CDR3 nucleotides are TGTGCCAGTAGCCTACTCGGACAGGGCGATGGCTACACCTTC. Residues: CASSLLGQGDGYTF.

This clonotype was detected only a few times. The chain employs TRBV20-1 and TRBJ2-1, with a weak D call TRBD1 (6 bases). Trimming shortened V by 5 bases and J by 4 bases, and 15 bases separated the two germline ends. Germline lookup yields CDR1 DFQATT and CDR2 SNEGSKA (reference sequence). CDR3 length: 14 residues. CDR3 in DNA: TGCAGTGCTTCACAGGGTCCTGGTTACAATGAGCAGTTCTTC. Amino acids: CSASQGPGYNEQFF.

In its sample, this clonotype was seen once. This chain connects TRBV4-1 to TRBJ1-1; no definite D call. Trimming shortened V by 3 bases and J by 5 bases, and 16 bases separated the two germline ends. The CDR3 is made up of 15 amino acids. Germline CDR1 is MGHRA and CDR2 is YSYEKL. The CDR3 reads CASSQVGRGMTEAFF. The CDR3 DNA sequence: TGCGCCAGCAGCCAGGTTGGCCGGGGAATGACTGAAGCTTTCTTT.

This clonotype has just a few counts. The chain carries TRBV6-5 and TRBJ2-5, with 7 nucleotides matching TRBD2. Germline V gene sequence: CDR1 MNHEY, CDR2 SVGAGI. The CDR3 extends over 13 amino acids. V trimming: 8 bases; J trimming: 4 bases; junction bases outside the gene matches: 7. The CDR3 reads CASVELATETQYF. DNA for the CDR3: TGTGCCAGCGTCGAACTAGCGACAGAGACCCAGTACTTC.

This clonotype was counted between two and nine times. This sequence joins TRBV6-6 and TRBJ1-5, with D perhaps matching TRBD1 (5 bases). The CDR3 has 14 residues. The germline V gene encodes CDR1 MNHNY and CDR2 SVGAGI (reference sequence). V was shortened by 2 bases and J by 2 bases, with 7 bases between the two germline ends. CDR3 protein: CASSYRDGNQPQHF. CDR3 sequence (DNA): TGTGCCAGCAGTTACCGGGACGGCAATCAGCCCCAGCATTTT.

This clonotype was observed a handful of times. The chain couples TRBV24-1 to TRBJ2-1, with TRBD2 matching 8 bases. The CDR3 contains 16 residues. Germline lookup yields CDR1 KGHDR and CDR2 SFDVKD. J gave up 2 bases and V 4 bases, and 6 bases lay outside the gene matches. The CDR3 nucleotides are TGTGCCACCAGTGACGATACTAGCGGAACCTACAATGAGCAGTTCTTC. This translates into CATSDDTSGTYNEQFF.

The rearrangement joins TRBV12-3 or TRBV12-4 to TRBJ1-2; 9 bases align to TRBD1. This CDR3 is 16 amino acids long. V gave up 5 bases and J gave up 7 bases; unmatched junction bases: 14. For the CDR3, the DNA is TGTGCCAGCAGTCGAGGACAGGGGATCAGTTCGCGTGGCTACACCTTC. This translates into CASSRGQGISSRGYTF.

This clonotype was recorded a few times. V gene TRBV7-9 combines with J gene TRBJ2-6, with unresolved D. The CDR3 is 15 residues long. The germline gives CDR1 SEHNR, CDR2 FQNEAQ (reference sequence). V lost 5 bases to trimming and J lost 4 bases, with 12 bases between them. The CDR3 loop reads CASSTDNSGANVLTF. CDR3 sequence (DNA): TGTGCCAGCAGCACAGACAATTCCGGGGCCAACGTCCTGACTTTC.

This chain joins TRBV4-1 and TRBJ1-5, with 8 bases matching TRBD1. With V trimmed by 4 bases and J by 5 bases, 7 bases remained unmatched. This CDR3 is 15 amino acids long. The germline gives CDR1 MGHRA, CDR2 YSYEKL. In DNA form, the CDR3 reads TGCGCCAGCAGCCCGCAAGGGACAGGAGATCAGCCCCAGCATTTT. It translates to CASSPQGTGDQPQHF.

The J gene is TRBJ1-1, the V gene TRBV28, with a tentative D call TRBD1 (5 bases). V shed 7 bases and J shed 4 bases, with 16 bases lying between them. CDR3 size: 14 residues. The germline CDR1 and CDR2 sequences are MDHEN and SYDVKM. CDR3 amino acids: CASTFGAGSTEAFF. The CDR3, as DNA: TGTGCCAGCACTTTCGGAGCAGGGAGCACTGAAGCTTTCTTT.

This clonotype has more than one count but fewer than ten. The chain uses TRBV12-3 or TRBV12-4 and TRBJ2-7, with 9 positions matching TRBD1. The CDR3 is made up of 16 amino acids. Trimming removed 5 bases from V and 0 bases from J; junction bases left unmatched: 8. The CDR3 loop reads CASSHRDRVPSYEQYF. CDR3 nucleotide sequence: TGTGCCAGCAGTCACCGGGACAGGGTTCCCTCCTACGAGCAGTACTTC.

This clonotype was seen only a few times. The V and J genes are TRBV9 and TRBJ2-5; 8 nucleotides line up with TRBD2. Germline V gene sequence: CDR1 SGDLS, CDR2 YYNGEE. The CDR3 consists of 17 residues. After removal of 2 bases from V and 1 base from J, the junction contained 10 bases not matched to a gene. CDR3 protein: CASSVWGLGKTQETQYF. The DNA of the CDR3 is TGTGCCAGCAGCGTCTGGGGACTAGGGAAAACCCAAGAGACCCAGTACTTC.

This clonotype was detected a few times. The chain recombines TRBV27 with TRBJ1-5; a possible D gene is TRBD1 (5 bases). Germline V gives CDR1 MNHEY, CDR2 SMNVEV (reference sequence). This CDR3 comprises 14 residues. V shed 10 bases and J shed 2 bases, with 15 bases lying between them. Here the CDR3 reads CATAWGGGNQPQHF. DNA for the CDR3: TGTGCCACCGCGTGGGGAGGGGGCAATCAGCCCCAGCATTTT.

Ten or more counts support this clonotype. The chain joins TRBV12-3 or TRBV12-4 to TRBJ2-1; D unresolved. V was pared by 1 base and J by 7 bases, with 8 bases between. The CDR3 covers 13 residues. CDR3 bases: TGTGCCAGCAGTTTAGGCTTTTCTAATGAGCAGTTCTTC. Protein: CASSLGFSNEQFF.

This clonotype came up many times. The J gene is TRBJ2-7, the V gene TRBV4-1; D perhaps matches TRBD2 (6 bases). This CDR3 is built from 14 residues. Looked up from germline, CDR1 is MGHRA and CDR2 is YSYEKL. V lost 5 bases and J lost 6, with 17 bases in between. The CDR3 is CASSSNREPSEQYF. DNA of the CDR3: TGCGCCAGCAGCTCAAACCGGGAGCCGTCCGAGCAGTACTTC.

V usage is TRBV12-5 and J usage is TRBJ2-3; the D gene is possibly TRBD2 (5 bases). V was shortened by 3 bases and J by 1 base, with 8 bases between the two germline ends. The V gene's germline CDR1 is LGHNT and CDR2 FRNRAP. The CDR3 extends over 14 amino acids. CDR3 sequence reads: CASGFGVGTDTQYF. DNA of the CDR3: TGTGCTAGTGGTTTCGGGGTGGGCACAGATACGCAGTATTTT.

CDR3 bases: TGTGCCTGGAGTTCCTCCGGGGGATTCTTCACAGATACGCAGTATTTT. Protein sequence: CAWSSSGGFFTDTQYF. The chain couples TRBV30 to TRBJ2-3; D possibly corresponds to TRBD2 (6 bases). The ends were cut back, 2 bases at V and 2 bases at J, with 17 bases in the middle. The CDR3 has 16 amino acids. Germline loops: CDR1 GTSNPN, CDR2 SVGIG (reference sequence).

In its sample, this clonotype was seen a few times. The chain employs TRBV5-1 and TRBJ2-5, with D possibly TRBD1 on 5 matching bases. This CDR3 has 15 residues. The V end lost 0 bases, the J end lost 4 bases, and 13 bases lay between the germline ends. Germline V gives CDR1 SGHRS, CDR2 YFSETQ. The CDR3 here is CASSLADSNRETQYF. CDR3 nucleotides: TGCGCCAGCAGCTTGGCCGACAGTAATCGAGAGACCCAGTACTTC.

The chain couples TRBV7-8 to TRBJ2-4; D may be TRBD2 (6 bases). Per germline, CDR1 SGHVS and CDR2 FQNEAQ. The CDR3 runs to 17 residues. V was cut by 1 base and J by 0 bases, with 13 bases left in between. CDR3 bases: TGTGCCAGCAGCTTAGAACGGGCGGGACTAGCCAAAAACATTCAGTACTTC. Translated, it gives CASSLERAGLAKNIQYF. The full variable domain, rest sourced from reference TRBV7-8 and TRBJ2-4, is GAGVSQSPRYKVAKRGQDVALRCDPISGHVSLFWYQQALGQGPEFLTYFQNEAQLDKSGLPSDRFFAERPEGSVSTLKIQRTQQEDSAVYLCASSLERAGLAKNIQYFGAGTRLSVL.

The chain employs TRBV7-2 and TRBJ2-1; D is unclear. CDR1 and CDR2 from the germline V gene are SGHTA and FQGNSA. Trimming took 6 bases from V and 7 from J, leaving 10 bases between them. CDR3 length: 12 amino acids. The CDR3, as DNA: TGTGCCAGCAGGTTGACTGAGAATGAGCAGTTCTTC. Its protein is CASRLTENEQFF.

The chain combines TRBV2 with TRBJ2-5; 10 nucleotides agree with TRBD1. This CDR3 contains 13 residues. V lost 8 bases to trimming and J lost 6 bases; unmatched junction nucleotides: 6. Germline CDR1 is SNHLY and CDR2 is FYNNEI. In DNA, the CDR3 is TGTGCCAGCGGACAGGGGGGAGGAAAGACCCAGTACTTC. This gives the protein CASGQGGGKTQYF.

This clonotype was recorded a few times. The gene calls are TRBV6-2 or TRBV6-3 and TRBJ2-7; D uncertain. Germline CDR1 reads MNHEY; CDR2 reads SVGEGT. This CDR3 contains 15 residues. V lost 0 bases and J 3 bases, leaving 12 bases between the germline ends. The CDR3 region has the DNA TGTGCCAGCAGTTACTCTCGTTTCGGAAACTACGAGCAGTACTTC. Its protein is CASSYSRFGNYEQYF.